This T cell receptor (beta chain) was retrieved from a study of T-cell memory formation after mild COVID-19. General study results and limits: Later expanders leaned toward CD4+, whereas clones contracting from day 15 to 85 were balanced CD4/CD8.

Germline loops: CDR1 SEHNR, CDR2 FQNEAQ (reference sequence). Losses at the gene ends were 4 bases for V and 6 bases for J; bases not matched to a gene: 14. The CDR3 covers 18 residues. Libraries for TCRalpha and TCRbeta carried sample barcodes and unique molecular identifiers via 5'RACE. TCRdb independently ran MiXCR on the 5' RACE reads; one entry per CDR3 protein. The data show 430,000 or so distinct CDR3 sequences, with approximately 25% seen just once and around 12% held by the top ten. For this clonotype: What it binds is unknown.

V usage is TRBV7-9 and J usage is TRBJ2-2; 10 nucleotides line up with TRBD2. This TCR was sampled from an adult woman who had mild COVID-19 (a few samples of this study predate the infection). Cell type and time point are not known. The sample taken for sequencing was PBMCs or a T cell subset sorted from them (not recorded which). The CDR3 DNA follows: TGTGCCAGCAGCTCCTACTACATCGGGACTAGCGCGTCCGGGGAGCTGTTTTTT. Amino acids: CASSSYYIGTSASGELFF.